The 27 T cell receptor beta chains below all came from one sample that was sequenced in a study of T cells in Graves' hyperthyroidism and ophthalmopathy. Amplification targeted TCR beta CDR3 regions from RNA transcripts. The HTBI primer set served for first-round RT-PCR of the TCR CDR3. Using its own MiXCR run on the multiplex PCR reads, TCRdb lists one record per CDR3 protein. The profile shows approximately 360,000 distinct CDR3 sequences, more than 15% of them singletons. Sequencing input: blood. The source is a woman aged 18-35 years with Graves' hyperthyroidism that later progressed to Graves' ophthalmopathy.

This clonotype was counted between two and nine times. The chain joins TRBV29-1 to TRBJ1-5, with 8 positions matching TRBD1. Germline CDR1 is SQVTM and CDR2 is ANQGSEA. V trimming: 4 bases; J trimming: 5 bases; junction bases outside the gene matches: 4. The CDR3 runs 13 residues. CDR3 amino acids: CSVGQGMDQPQHF. The DNA for the CDR3 is TGCAGCGTTGGACAGGGGATGGATCAGCCCCAGCATTTT.

The chain carries TRBV5-5 and TRBJ2-3; 10 nucleotides match TRBD1. Trimming cost V 0 bases and J 5 bases; bases outside gene matches: 6. This CDR3 has 16 amino acids. Germline V lookup: CDR1 SGHKS, CDR2 YYEKEE (reference sequence). This chain's CDR3 is CASSLEGTGAEDTQYF. DNA for the CDR3: TGTGCCAGCAGCTTGGAAGGGACAGGGGCGGAAGATACGCAGTATTTT.

This clonotype was seen at least ten times. The CDR3 DNA sequence: TGTGCCAGCAGTTACTCTCTGGATGAGCAGTTCTTC. This translates into CASSYSLDEQFF. This sequence joins TRBV6-2 or TRBV6-3 and TRBJ2-1; no reliable D call. Germline CDR1 is MNHEY and CDR2 is SVGEGT. Trimming pared 0 bases from V and 8 bases from J, leaving 5 bases between. This CDR3 contains 12 residues.

This clonotype was seen a handful of times. The chain is built from TRBV13 and TRBJ2-3; TRBD2 aligns across 13 bases. The V gene end was trimmed by 0 bases and the J gene end by 5 bases; junction bases not matched to a gene: 2. This CDR3 contains 16 residues. Germline lookup yields CDR1 PRHDT and CDR2 FYEKMQ (reference sequence). CDR3 bases: TGTGCCAGCAGCTTAGGCCGGACTAGCGGGAGAGATACGCAGTATTTT. The encoded protein is CASSLGRTSGRDTQYF.

V and J are TRBV24-1 and TRBJ2-1; no firm D call. CDR1 KGHDR and CDR2 SFDVKD come from the germline V gene. Trimming stripped 9 bases from V and 6 bases from J, with 8 bases between. The CDR3 runs 11 residues. CDR3 loop: CATEKFNEQFF. Written as DNA, the CDR3 is TGTGCCACCGAGAAATTCAATGAGCAGTTCTTC.

The J gene is TRBJ2-3, the V gene TRBV4-3, with 7 bases fitting TRBD2. There are 15 residues in the CDR3. V was pared by 1 base and J by 6 bases, with 7 bases of the junction left unmatched. Germline V gene lookup returns CDR1 LGHNA and CDR2 YSLEER. CDR3 sequence: CASSQVWAGEDTQYF. For the CDR3, the DNA is TGCGCCAGCAGCCAAGTTTGGGCGGGAGAGGATACGCAGTATTTT.

The table lists this clonotype with a few counts. The chain combines TRBV19 with TRBJ2-1; possible D gene TRBD2, 6 bases. The germline V and J ends were trimmed by 7 bases and 9 bases, with 22 bases remaining between them. The V gene's germline CDR1 is LNHDA and CDR2 SQIVND (reference sequence). This CDR3 has 15 residues. The CDR3 spells CASTPRLVLLGEQFF. Here the CDR3 DNA reads TGTGCCAGTACCCCTCGACTAGTATTACTTGGTGAGCAGTTCTTC. Based on the CDR3 plus reference TRBV19 and TRBJ2-1, the full variable domain is DGGITQSPKYLFRKEGQNVTLSCEQNLNHDAMYWYRQDPGQGLRLIYYSQIVNDFQKGDIAEGYSVSREKKESFPLTVTSAQKNPTAFYLCASTPRLVLLGEQFFGPGTRLTVL.

The table lists this clonotype with many counts. The V gene is TRBV7-8, the J gene TRBJ2-2, with a possible D match to TRBD1 (5 bases). Trimming pared 9 bases from V and 2 bases from J, leaving 25 bases between. The CDR3 runs 18 residues. CDR1 and CDR2 from the germline V gene are SGHVS and FQNEAQ. CDR3 coding DNA: TGTGCCAGTCGTTTCCACCGGCAAGGGGAAATCAACACCGGGGAGCTGTTTTTT. This encodes CASRFHRQGEINTGELFF.

Worth noting for this clonotype: A much larger clone sits a single nucleotide away, making a read error possible. The chain has TRBV6-9 and TRBJ2-1, with TRBD2 as a possible D gene (6 bases). The germline V and J ends were trimmed by 3 bases and 10 bases, with 13 bases remaining between them. CDR1 is MNHGY, CDR2 SVAAGI, per germline. The CDR3 is 13 residues long. The CDR3 here is CASSYGIAEEQFF. DNA of the CDR3: TGTGCCAGCAGTTACGGCATAGCGGAAGAGCAGTTCTTC.

This clonotype was seen at least ten times. The chain carries TRBV6-1 and TRBJ2-1; D is uncertain. The CDR3 has 13 residues. V lost 5 bases and J 4 bases, leaving 9 bases between the germline ends. The germline V gene encodes CDR1 MNHNS and CDR2 SASEGT. The CDR3 loop reads CASSSDGYNEQFF. CDR3 in DNA: TGTGCCAGCAGTTCGGACGGATACAATGAGCAGTTCTTC.

The CDR3 region is CAISEGRGPSDTQYF. The CDR3 region has the DNA TGTGCCATCAGTGAGGGCAGGGGGCCGTCAGATACGCAGTATTTT. The V call is TRBV10-3, the J call TRBJ2-3; TRBD1 agrees at 8 bases. The CDR3 spans 15 residues. CDR1 is ENHRY and CDR2 is SYGVKD in the germline V gene. V was clipped by 2 bases and J by 4 bases; unmatched bases: 5.

This clonotype was seen repeatedly, ten times or more. The rearrangement joins TRBV20-1 to TRBJ1-5, with 8 nucleotides matching TRBD1. V trimming: 0 bases; J trimming: 6 bases; junction bases outside the gene matches: 10. The germline V gene has CDR1 DFQATT and CDR2 SNEGSKA (reference sequence). This CDR3 is built from 16 residues. The CDR3 protein is CSARDLRQGHSQPQHF. The CDR3 DNA is TGCAGTGCTAGAGATCTCCGACAGGGGCACAGTCAGCCCCAGCATTTT.

This clonotype was detected ten times or more. The chain is built from TRBV2 and TRBJ2-7; D is unresolved. Germline CDR1 SNHLY, CDR2 FYNNEI. The CDR3 runs 12 residues. Deletions cut 1 base from V and 4 bases from J, with 5 bases between. CDR3 sequence: CASSEGGYEQYF. CDR3 sequence (DNA): TGTGCCAGCAGTGAAGGAGGTTACGAGCAGTACTTC. The full variable domain, completed using reference TRBV2 and TRBJ2-7, is EPEVTQTPSHQVTQMGQEVILRCVPISNHLYFYWYRQILGQKVEFLVSFYNNEISEKSEIFDDQFSVERPDGSNFTLKIRSTKLEDSAMYFCASSEGGYEQYFGPGTRLTVT.

This clonotype occurred many times. This chain joins TRBV20-1 and TRBJ2-2; 8 nucleotides agree with TRBD2. The CDR3 sequence is 15 residues long. V shed 0 bases, J shed 5 bases, and the junction held 5 bases outside the gene matches. The germline CDR1 and CDR2 sequences are DFQATT and SNEGSKA (reference sequence). This chain's CDR3 is CSARDKRELTGELFF. The CDR3 region has the DNA TGCAGTGCTAGAGACAAGCGGGAGTTAACCGGGGAGCTGTTTTTT.

There are many counts of this clonotype. The CDR3: CASSLTGKETQYF. CDR3 bases: TGTGCCAGCAGTTTAACTGGAAAAGAGACCCAGTACTTC. The V and J genes are TRBV28 and TRBJ2-5; D remains unclear. Germline CDR1 MDHEN, CDR2 SYDVKM. V lost 2 bases and J 3 bases, leaving 7 bases between the germline ends. The length of the CDR3 is 13 residues. Using reference TRBV28 and TRBJ2-5 for the parts outside the CDR3, the full variable domain is DVKVTQSSRYLVKRTGEKVFLECVQDMDHENMFWYRQDPGLGLRLIYFSYDVKMKEKGDIPEGYSVSREKKERFSLILESASTNQTSMYLCASSLTGKETQYFGPGTRLLVL.

The gene calls are TRBV7-9 and TRBJ2-7; D is perhaps TRBD1 or TRBD2 (5 bases each). CDR1 SEHNR and CDR2 FQNEAQ come from the germline V gene (reference sequence). CDR3 length: 14 residues. The ends were cut back, 4 bases at V and 3 bases at J, with 13 bases in the middle. The CDR3 loop reads CASSSGTVVYEQYF. The CDR3 DNA sequence: TGTGCCAGCAGCTCTGGGACGGTAGTCTACGAGCAGTACTTC. Full variable domain (outside the CDR3, taken from reference TRBV7-9 and TRBJ2-7): DTGVSQNPRHKITKRGQNVTFRCDPISEHNRLYWYRQTLGQGPEFLTYFQNEAQLEKSRLLSDRFSAERPKGSFSTLEIQRTEQGDSAMYLCASSSGTVVYEQYFGPGTRLTVT.

CDR3 nucleotide sequence: TGTGCCAGCAGTGAAGTGGAGGGACAGGGGATAGGAGTGACGCAGTACTTC. Its protein product is CASSEVEGQGIGVTQYF. The chain couples TRBV6-1 to TRBJ2-7; 10 nucleotides align to TRBD1. V was pared by 1 base and J by 9 bases, with 15 bases of the junction left unmatched. Germline V gives CDR1 MNHNS, CDR2 SASEGT. The CDR3 runs 17 residues.

This clonotype was found a few times. This could be a read error, since a much larger clone is one nucleotide away. This rearrangement joins TRBV30 to TRBJ1-1; tentatively, D is TRBD1 (6 bases). Germline V lookup: CDR1 GTSNPN, CDR2 SVGIG (reference sequence). V was trimmed by 5 bases and J by 1 base, leaving 8 bases between them. CDR3 length equals 12 residues. DNA of the CDR3: TGTGCCTGGGGACAGAGGAACACTGAAGCTTTCTTT. This translates into CAWGQRNTEAFF. Complete variable domain (other parts from reference TRBV30 and TRBJ1-1): SQTIHQWPATLVQPVGSPLSLECTVEGTSNPNLYWYRQAAGRGLQLLFYSVGIGQISSEVPQNLSASRPQDRQFILSSKKLLLSDSGFYLCAWGQRNTEAFFGQGTRLTVV.

This chain connects TRBV7-9 to TRBJ2-4; no clear D. The CDR3 loop spans 14 amino acids. Trimming cost V 2 bases and J 4 bases, with 9 bases left between them. CDR1 is SEHNR, CDR2 FQNEAQ, per germline (reference sequence). The CDR3 DNA follows: TGTGCCAGCAGCTTACGGTCGATGAAAAACATTCAGTACTTC. Its protein product is CASSLRSMKNIQYF.

This clonotype showed up just a few times. V usage is TRBV15 and J usage is TRBJ2-1; possible D gene TRBD1, 5 bases. Trimming took off 0 bases at V and 12 bases at J, with 27 bases between the two ends. This CDR3 contains 18 residues. Per germline, CDR1 LNHNV and CDR2 YYDKDF (reference sequence). CDR3 DNA sequence: TGTGCCACCAGCAGAGATTCCATAGGGGCGAACCAGCGTAATCGGCAGTTCTTC. Amino acids: CATSRDSIGANQRNRQFF.

The sample holds a few counts of this clonotype. The rearrangement uses TRBV12-3 or TRBV12-4 and TRBJ2-2; D is possibly TRBD1 (5 bases). Trimming removed 7 bases from V and 3 bases from J, with 15 bases in between. The CDR3 length is 15 residues. The CDR3: CASTKPGIHTGELFF. CDR3 nucleotides: TGTGCCAGCACCAAACCAGGGATTCACACCGGGGAGCTGTTTTTT.

The gene calls are TRBV20-1 and TRBJ2-7, with 12 bases fitting TRBD2. V shed 5 bases, J shed 5 bases, and the junction held 10 bases outside the gene matches. This CDR3 contains 15 residues. The germline V gene has CDR1 DFQATT and CDR2 SNEGSKA (reference sequence). As DNA, the CDR3 is TGCAGTGCTCCCGTACCACTAGCGGGAGGTCACGAGCAGTACTTC. Encoded protein: CSAPVPLAGGHEQYF.

This clonotype was observed many times. CDR3 in amino acids: CASSEQQGARGYTF. As DNA, the CDR3 is TGTGCCAGCAGTGAACAACAGGGGGCGCGAGGCTACACCTTC. The chain combines TRBV2 with TRBJ1-2, with 9 bases matching TRBD1. Trimming cost V 2 bases and J 8 bases; bases outside gene matches: 6. Germline lookup yields CDR1 SNHLY and CDR2 FYNNEI. This CDR3 comprises 14 residues.

This clonotype has a count of ten or more. The chain is built from TRBV14 and TRBJ1-2; D remains ambiguous. Trimming shortened V by 3 bases and J by 0 bases, and 11 bases separated the two germline ends. CDR3 size: 15 residues. Germline-derived CDR1 and CDR2 are SGHDN and FVKESK. DNA of the CDR3: TGTGCCAGCAGCCAGTACCCAGAGACTAACTATGGCTACACCTTC. It yields the protein CASSQYPETNYGYTF.

The CDR3 nucleotides are TGTGCCAGCGGTAACTATGGCTACACCTTC. Residues: CASGNYGYTF. The chain recombines TRBV7-2 with TRBJ1-2; D not certain. This CDR3 region has 10 residues. V dropped 8 bases and J dropped 1 base, with 2 bases sitting between them. CDR1 and CDR2 from the germline V gene are SGHTA and FQGNSA.

The V gene is TRBV20-1, the J gene TRBJ1-6, with 7 nucleotides matching TRBD1. V gave up 5 bases and J gave up 0 bases; unmatched junction bases: 4. This CDR3 has 15 amino acids. Germline V lookup: CDR1 DFQATT, CDR2 SNEGSKA (reference sequence). Here the CDR3 DNA reads TGCAGTGCTCTGGACAGGAGCTCCTATAATTCACCCCTCCACTTT. This codes for CSALDRSSYNSPLHF.

The sample holds many counts of this clonotype. The CDR3: CASSLPDPGLAGGSTIEQFF. DNA of the CDR3: TGTGCCAGCAGCTTACCAGACCCGGGACTAGCGGGAGGGAGCACAATTGAGCAGTTCTTC. This chain links TRBV7-8 with TRBJ2-1; 16 bases match TRBD2. The CDR3 sequence is 20 residues long. Germline V gives CDR1 SGHVS, CDR2 FQNEAQ. V gave up 2 bases and J gave up 9 bases; unmatched junction bases: 16.